The rows below give T cell receptor beta chains drawn from one sample of a study of blood T cell repertoires in COVID-19. TCRdb keeps only in-frame clones here, not all; method: immunoSEQ multiplex PCR. This repertoire shows a few hundred thousand clones, approximately 90% found once; its top ten account for approximately 1.8%. Sequences were obtained from peripheral blood. The receptors stem from a woman in her 30s with COVID-19, enrolled during active disease. Both conserved end residues are part of each CDR3. A D gene is named only where the DNA matches it firmly. Size values are once, few and many counts, or a class for expanded clones, and some rows have none.

j_call cdr3_length v_call clone_size d_call cdr3_nt cdr3_aa
TRBJ1-4 14 TRBV29-1 NA NA TGCAGCGTTGTGCTGGCAACGGGAAGTGAAAAACTGTTTTTT CSVVLATGSEKLFF
TRBJ1-6 15 TRBV30 NA TRBD1 TGTGCCTGGAGTGTAGGACAGGGGGCGGATTCACCCCTCCACTTT CAWSVGQGADSPLHF
TRBJ1-2 15 TRBV7-2 NA NA TGTGCCAGCAGCTTAGAGGGGACAAGGAGGTATGGCTACACCTTC CASSLEGTRRYGYTF
TRBJ2-1 16 TRBV11-2 NA TRBD2 TGTGCCAGCAGCTTATCCCCCCTAGGGACTACCAGTGAGCAGTTCTTC CASSLSPLGTTSEQFF
TRBJ2-3 14 TRBV7-2 NA NA TGTGCCAGCAGCTCCTCCTCGCCGGGGGTGGGGCAGTATTTT CASSSSSPGVGQYF
TRBJ1-1 14 TRBV10-3 NA NA TGTGCCATCAGTGGGGGCAGGGCGAACACTGAAGCTTTCTTT CAISGGRANTEAFF
TRBJ2-3 16 TRBV10-3 once NA TGTGCCATCAGTGGGTCCCAGCGGGCTGACACAGATACGCAGTATTTT CAISGSQRADTDTQYF
TRBJ2-1 17 TRBV28 NA TRBD2 TGTGCCAGCAGTGTACTAGCGGGGGGGCGGAGGTTCGATGAGCAGTTCTTC CASSVLAGGRRFDEQFF
TRBJ1-4 16 TRBV19 NA NA TGTGCCAGTAGTGTCGGGGCCGTGGGGGGGCTTGAAAAACTGTTTTTT CASSVGAVGGLEKLFF
TRBJ2-2 16 TRBV5-1 NA TRBD1 TGCGCCAGCAGCTGGGGGACAGGGTCCAACACCGGGGAGCTGTTTTTT CASSWGTGSNTGELFF
TRBJ1-2 12 TRBV7-9 NA NA TGTGCCAGCAGACCTCAGGGTATAGGCTACACCTTC CASRPQGIGYTF
TRBJ1-5 16 TRBV19 NA NA TGTGCCAGTAGTTTCTTAACCCAGAAGGAGAATCAGCCCCAGCATTTT CASSFLTQKENQPQHF
TRBJ2-1 13 TRBV11-2 NA NA TGTGCCAGCAGCCCCGCGGGGGCAGGTGAGCAGTTCTTC CASSPAGAGEQFF
TRBJ1-2 17 TRBV4-1 NA NA TGCGCCAGCAGCCAACCCACTCGACGGGAGGGAGACTATGGCTACACCTTC CASSQPTRREGDYGYTF
TRBJ1-6 14 TRBV14 NA TRBD1 TGTGCCAGCAGCCCCTGGACAGGGAATTCACCCCTCCACTTT CASSPWTGNSPLHF
TRBJ1-1 14 TRBV6-6 NA NA TGTGCCAGCAGTCCCACAGGAAGTAGGACTGAAGCTTTCTTT CASSPTGSRTEAFF
TRBJ2-1 16 TRBV14 NA NA TGTGCCAGCAGCCAAAAGCGACCCCTCGGGTACAATGAGCAGTTCTTC CASSQKRPLGYNEQFF
TRBJ2-3 15 TRBV12-5 NA TRBD1 TGTGCTAGTGGCCGCGGACAGGGTGGGGCAGATACGCAGTATTTT CASGRGQGGADTQYF
TRBJ2-3 17 TRBV7-9 NA TRBD1 TGTGCCAGCAGCTTAGGGAGGACAGGGGGCGGCACAGATACGCAGTATTTT CASSLGRTGGGTDTQYF
TRBJ2-1 13 TRBV10-3 NA NA TGTGCCATCAGTTTATATTCCTACAATGAGCAGTTCTTC CAISLYSYNEQFF
TRBJ2-5 14 TRBV5-1 NA TRBD2 TGCGCCAGCAGCTTTACCGGGGGGGCAGAGACCCAGTACTTC CASSFTGGAETQYF
TRBJ1-1 14 TRBV5-8 NA NA TGTGCCAGCAGCCGACGGAGCATGAACACTGAAGCTTTCTTT CASSRRSMNTEAFF
TRBJ2-1 14 TRBV27 NA NA TGTGCCAGCAGTCAGGGGGGCGTCTACAATGAGCAGTTCTTC CASSQGGVYNEQFF
TRBJ1-4 16 TRBV4-2 once TRBD1 TGTGCCAGCAGCCAGGAGCCCGGGACAGGGGCCGAAAAACTGTTTTTT CASSQEPGTGAEKLFF
TRBJ2-2 12 TRBV7-9 few NA TGTGCCAGCACCCGGAGGGCCGGGGAGCTGTTTTTT CASTRRAGELFF
TRBJ1-2 12 TRBV6-5 NA NA TGTGCCAGCAGCCAGGGTCTCTATGGCTACACCTTC CASSQGLYGYTF
TRBJ1-1 17 TRBV7-9 NA NA TGTGCCAGCAGCGAAATCGCTTCTACGCACCTGAACACTGAAGCTTTCTTT CASSEIASTHLNTEAFF
TRBJ1-2 19 TRBV19 NA TRBD1 TGTGCCAGTAGTACCAACAGTCCCGGGACAGGAATAAGGGGCTATGGCTACACCTTC CASSTNSPGTGIRGYGYTF
TRBJ1-2 12 TRBV10-3 NA TRBD1 TGTGCCATCAGCGGGACAGGGGTCGGCTACACCTTC CAISGTGVGYTF